The T cell receptor (beta chain) under discussion was sequenced for a study of T cells expressing NK-cell markers. Study-wide context: Sorted T-cell subsets CD3+CD56+NKG2C+, CD3+CD56+NKG2C- and CD3+CD56-NKG2C+ were TCR beta-sequenced. Within the sequenced cohort of eight donors, seven exhibited HCMV seropositivity and one was seronegative.

This CDR3 spans 15 amino acids. The germline gives CDR1 DFQATT, CDR2 SNEGSKA (reference sequence). cDNA encoding TCR beta was synthesized via 5'RACE template switching incorporating UMIs. TCRdb reprocessed the 5' RACE reads and reports one entry per CDR3 protein, with no DNA. This sample contains 450,000 to 600,000 distinct CDR3 sequences. The sequence was collected from a young man in good health. The sequencing sample was made of blood T cells: a sorted CD56 or NKG2C T cell subset, CD4+ or CD8+ T cells, or bulk PBMC T cells (not recorded which). The chain links TRBV20-1 to TRBJ1-5; TCRdb indicates TRBD1, and absent DNA this call remains unverified. This CDR3 reads CSASPPGDTNQPQHF.